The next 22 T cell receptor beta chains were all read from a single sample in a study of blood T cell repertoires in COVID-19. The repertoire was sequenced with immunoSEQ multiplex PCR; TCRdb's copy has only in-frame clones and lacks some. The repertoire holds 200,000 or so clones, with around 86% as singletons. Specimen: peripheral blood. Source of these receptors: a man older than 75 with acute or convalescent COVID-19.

The CDR3 nucleotides are TGTGCCAGCAGCTCGCGCGGGGGGTCCTACGAGCAGTACTTC. Translation gives CASSSRGGSYEQYF. The V gene is TRBV27, the J gene TRBJ2-7; 8 bases match TRBD2. Trimming took 6 bases from V and 1 from J; bases not matched to a gene: 5. The CDR3 covers 14 residues. The germline CDR1 and CDR2 sequences are MNHEY and SMNVEV (reference sequence).

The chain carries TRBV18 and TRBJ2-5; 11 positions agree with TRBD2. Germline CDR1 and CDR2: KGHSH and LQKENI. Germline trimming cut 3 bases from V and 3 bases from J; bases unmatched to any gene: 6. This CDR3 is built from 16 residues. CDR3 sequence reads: CASSPSLAGVKETQYF. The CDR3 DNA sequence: TGTGCCAGCTCACCTTCACTAGCGGGAGTGAAAGAGACCCAGTACTTC. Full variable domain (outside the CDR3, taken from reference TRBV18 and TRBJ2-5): NAGVMQNPRHLVRRRGQEARLRCSPMKGHSHVYWYRQLPEEGLKFMVYLQKENIIDESGMPKERFSAEFPKEGPSILRIQQVVRGDSAAYFCASSPSLAGVKETQYFGPGTRLLVL.

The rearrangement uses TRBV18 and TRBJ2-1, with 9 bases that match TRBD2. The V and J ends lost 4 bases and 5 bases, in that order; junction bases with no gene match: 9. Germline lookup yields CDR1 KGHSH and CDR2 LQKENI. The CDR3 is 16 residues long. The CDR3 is CASSLIAGVRDNEQFF. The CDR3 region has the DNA TGTGCCAGCTCACTAATAGCGGGAGTACGCGACAATGAGCAGTTCTTC.

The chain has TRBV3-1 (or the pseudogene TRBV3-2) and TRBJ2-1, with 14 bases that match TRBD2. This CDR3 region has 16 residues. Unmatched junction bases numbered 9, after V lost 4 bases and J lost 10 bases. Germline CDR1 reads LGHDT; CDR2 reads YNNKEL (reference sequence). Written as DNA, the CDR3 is TGTGCCAGCAGCCCGCGGACTAGCGGGGGGTTGGGCGAGCAGTTCTTC. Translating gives CASSPRTSGGLGEQFF.

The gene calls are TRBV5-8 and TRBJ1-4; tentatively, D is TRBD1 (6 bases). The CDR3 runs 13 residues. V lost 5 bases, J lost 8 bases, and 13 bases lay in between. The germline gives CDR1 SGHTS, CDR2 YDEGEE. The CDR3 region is CASRPGHEEKLFF. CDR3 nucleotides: TGTGCCAGCAGGCCGGGACACGAAGAAAAACTGTTTTTT.

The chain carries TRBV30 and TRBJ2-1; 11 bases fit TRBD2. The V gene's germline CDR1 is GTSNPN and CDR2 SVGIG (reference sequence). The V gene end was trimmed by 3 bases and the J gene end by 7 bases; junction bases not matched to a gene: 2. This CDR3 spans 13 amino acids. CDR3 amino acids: CAWRLAGVNEQFF. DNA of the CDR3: TGTGCCTGGAGACTAGCGGGAGTTAATGAGCAGTTCTTC.

The CDR3 nucleotides read TGTGCCAGCGGAAGGGGGCGGTCTGAAGCTTTCTTT. Translation: CASGRGRSEAFF. The chain couples TRBV2 to TRBJ1-1; 7 bases are shared with TRBD1. From germline, CDR1 is SNHLY and CDR2 FYNNEI. Trimming removed 8 bases from V and 6 bases from J; junction bases left unmatched: 6. The CDR3 spans 12 residues. Filled out from reference TRBV2 and TRBJ1-1, the complete variable domain reads EPEVTQTPSHQVTQMGQEVILRCVPISNHLYFYWYRQILGQKVEFLVSFYNNEISEKSEIFDDQFSVERPDGSNFTLKIRSTKLEDSAMYFCASGRGRSEAFFGQGTRLTVV.

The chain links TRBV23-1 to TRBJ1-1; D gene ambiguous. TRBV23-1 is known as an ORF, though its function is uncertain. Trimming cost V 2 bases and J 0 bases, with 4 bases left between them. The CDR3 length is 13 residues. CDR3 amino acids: CASSQGVNTEAFF. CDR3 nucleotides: TGCGCCAGCAGTCAAGGAGTGAACACTGAAGCTTTCTTT.

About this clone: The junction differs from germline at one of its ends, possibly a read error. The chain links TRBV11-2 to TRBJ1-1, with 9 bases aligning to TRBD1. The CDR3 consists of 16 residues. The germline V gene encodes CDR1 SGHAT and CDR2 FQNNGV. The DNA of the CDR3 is TGTGCCAGCAGCTTAGTGGGGACAGGGCGCCCCACTAAAGCTTTCTTT. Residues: CASSLVGTGRPTKAFF.

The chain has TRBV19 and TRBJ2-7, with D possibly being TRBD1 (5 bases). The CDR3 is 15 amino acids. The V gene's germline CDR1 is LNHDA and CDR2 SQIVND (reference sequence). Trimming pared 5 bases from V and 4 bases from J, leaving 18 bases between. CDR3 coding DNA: TGTGCCAGTAGTGTGAGGCAGGGTTCCCCTTACGAGCAGTACGTC. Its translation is CASSVRQGSPYEQYV.

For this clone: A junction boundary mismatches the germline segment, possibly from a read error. DNA for the CDR3: TGTGCCATCAGCATGACAGGCCGACACTTC. Translated: CAISMTGRHF. The chain couples TRBV10-3 to TRBJ2-7; D possibly corresponds to TRBD1 (6 bases). The CDR3 extends over 10 amino acids. CDR1 is ENHRY, CDR2 SYGVKD, per germline.

CDR3 region: CASSAEGRNTIYF. The CDR3 nucleotides read TGTGCCAGTAGTGCGGAGGGGAGAAACACCATATATTTT. The genes are TRBV19 and TRBJ1-3; TRBD1 is a possible D gene (5 bases). There are 13 residues in the CDR3. Trimming cost V 5 bases and J 5 bases, with 10 bases left between them. Germline V gene lookup returns CDR1 LNHDA and CDR2 SQIVND (reference sequence).

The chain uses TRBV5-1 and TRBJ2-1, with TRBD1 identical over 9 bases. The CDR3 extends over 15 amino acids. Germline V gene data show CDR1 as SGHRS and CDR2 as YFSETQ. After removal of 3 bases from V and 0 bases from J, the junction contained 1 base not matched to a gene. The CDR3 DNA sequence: TGCGCCAGCAGCTGGGGACAGGGCTCCTACAATGAGCAGTTCTTC. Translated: CASSWGQGSYNEQFF.

CDR3 loop: CAWSRRGLTKNIQYF. Written as DNA, the CDR3 is TGTGCCTGGAGTAGGAGAGGGTTGACCAAAAACATTCAGTACTTC. The chain has TRBV30 and TRBJ2-4, with TRBD2 as a possible D gene (5 bases). The CDR3 is 15 amino acids. V shed 2 bases and J shed 2 bases, with 13 bases lying between them. Germline-derived CDR1 and CDR2 are GTSNPN and SVGIG (reference sequence).

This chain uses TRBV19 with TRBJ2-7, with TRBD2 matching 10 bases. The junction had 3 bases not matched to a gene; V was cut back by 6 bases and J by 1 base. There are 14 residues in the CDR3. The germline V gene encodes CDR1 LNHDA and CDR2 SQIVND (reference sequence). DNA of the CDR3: TGTGCCAGTAGGAGGACTAGCGGATCCTACGAGCAGTACGTC. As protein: CASRRTSGSYEQYV.

For the CDR3, the DNA is TGTGCCAGCAGCCAAGTTGCGATAGAGCAGTTCTTC. This translates into CASSQVAIEQFF. This chain joins TRBV3-1 (or the pseudogene TRBV3-2) and TRBJ2-1; no firm D call. Germline assignment: CDR1 LGHDT and CDR2 YNNKEL (reference sequence). Trimming removed 1 base at V and 10 bases at J, with 8 bases between. CDR3 size: 12 residues.

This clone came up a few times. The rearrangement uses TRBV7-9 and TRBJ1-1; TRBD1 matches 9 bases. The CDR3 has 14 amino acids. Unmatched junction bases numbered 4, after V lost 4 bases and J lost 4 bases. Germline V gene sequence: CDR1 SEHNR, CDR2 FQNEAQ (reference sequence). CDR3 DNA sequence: TGTGCCAGCAGCTCCATGACAGGGGGCACTGAAGCTTTCTTT. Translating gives CASSSMTGGTEAFF.

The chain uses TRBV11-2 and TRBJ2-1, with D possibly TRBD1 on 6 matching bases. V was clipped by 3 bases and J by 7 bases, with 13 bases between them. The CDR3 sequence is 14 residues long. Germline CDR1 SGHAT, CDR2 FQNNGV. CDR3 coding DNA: TGTGCCAGCAGCTTTAGGCTGGGGGCGAATGAGCAGTTCTTC. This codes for CASSFRLGANEQFF.

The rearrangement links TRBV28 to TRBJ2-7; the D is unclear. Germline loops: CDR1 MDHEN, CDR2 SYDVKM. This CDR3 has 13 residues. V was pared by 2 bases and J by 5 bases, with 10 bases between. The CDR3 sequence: CASSLAGVNEQYF. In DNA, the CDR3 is TGTGCCAGCAGTTTAGCAGGTGTGAACGAGCAGTACTTC. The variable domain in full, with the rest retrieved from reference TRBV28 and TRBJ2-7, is DVKVTQSSRYLVKRTGEKVFLECVQDMDHENMFWYRQDPGLGLRLIYFSYDVKMKEKGDIPEGYSVSREKKERFSLILESASTNQTSMYLCASSLAGVNEQYFGPGTRLTVT.

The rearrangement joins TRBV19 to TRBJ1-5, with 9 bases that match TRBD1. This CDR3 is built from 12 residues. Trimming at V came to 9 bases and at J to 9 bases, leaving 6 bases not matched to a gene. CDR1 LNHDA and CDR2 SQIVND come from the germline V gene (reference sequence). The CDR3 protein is CASRDRDRPQHF. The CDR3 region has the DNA TGTGCCAGCCGGGACAGGGATCGGCCCCAGCATTTT.

The CDR3 sequence: CASSLAPRDTDTQYF. The CDR3 DNA follows: TGCGCCAGCAGCTTGGCCCCCAGGGACACAGATACGCAGTATTTT. This sequence joins TRBV5-1 and TRBJ2-3; weak D call: TRBD1 (5 bases). Looked up from germline, CDR1 is SGHRS and CDR2 is YFSETQ. V lost 0 bases, J lost 2 bases, and 10 bases lay in between. The CDR3 contains 15 residues.

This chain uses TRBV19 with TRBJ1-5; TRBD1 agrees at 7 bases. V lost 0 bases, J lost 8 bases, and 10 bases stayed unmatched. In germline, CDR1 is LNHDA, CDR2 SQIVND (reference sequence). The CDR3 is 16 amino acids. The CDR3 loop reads CASSIEGGRLIEPQHF. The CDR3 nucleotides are TGTGCCAGTAGTATAGAAGGGGGCAGGTTGATCGAGCCCCAGCATTTT.